These 14 T cell receptor beta chains originate from one sample sequenced in a study of technical replicates of blood from a few donors. The protocol was immunoSEQ multiplex PCR, while the TCRdb copy is restricted to in-frame clones and leaves out a portion. The table lists 75,000 to 100,000 clones, about 95% of them singletons. The specimen sequenced was T cells isolated from PBMCs. These receptor sequences come from a human donor in good health.

This clone was recorded a few times. The CDR3 here is CASSVRDSSRAFF. DNA of the CDR3: TGTGCCAGCAGCGTCCGGGACAGCTCAAGGGCTTTCTTT. The chain carries TRBV11-3 and TRBJ1-1; 7 nucleotides match TRBD1. The CDR3 has 13 amino acids. Trimming removed 5 bases from V and 11 bases from J; junction bases left unmatched: 11. Germline V gives CDR1 SGHNT, CDR2 YENEEA.

The chain couples TRBV19 to TRBJ2-5, with a tentative D call TRBD2 (5 bases). CDR1 LNHDA and CDR2 SQIVND come from the germline V gene (reference sequence). V lost 1 base and J lost 0, with 15 bases in between. CDR3 length equals 17 residues. The CDR3 reads CASSIGAGPKNQETQYF. The CDR3 bases are TGTGCCAGTAGTATAGGGGCGGGCCCTAAAAACCAAGAGACCCAGTACTTC. The full variable domain, completed using reference TRBV19 and TRBJ2-5, is DGGITQSPKYLFRKEGQNVTLSCEQNLNHDAMYWYRQDPGQGLRLIYYSQIVNDFQKGDIAEGYSVSREKKESFPLTVTSAQKNPTAFYLCASSIGAGPKNQETQYFGPGTRLLVL.

The V call is TRBV7-2, the J call TRBJ1-4, with unresolved D. This CDR3 is 13 amino acids long. Between the trimmed V and J ends, which lost 3 bases and 4 bases, there was a span of 6 bases. Germline CDR1 SGHTA, CDR2 FQGNSA. CDR3 DNA sequence: TGTGCCAGCAGCTTCGGACTTAATGAAAAACTGTTTTTT. Its translation is CASSFGLNEKLFF.

The chain combines TRBV7-3 with TRBJ2-3; 7 nucleotides agree with TRBD2. The germline V gene has CDR1 SGHTA and CDR2 FQGTGA. V lost 3 bases to trimming and J lost 6 bases; unmatched junction nucleotides: 6. The CDR3 totals 14 residues. CDR3 DNA: TGTGCCAGCAGCTTCGGCGGGAGTAAGGATACGCAGTATTTT. Translating it yields CASSFGGSKDTQYF.

The chain is built from TRBV27 and TRBJ2-7; D unresolved. V lost 6 bases, J lost 3 bases, and 9 bases lay in between. The length of the CDR3 is 12 residues. CDR1 MNHEY and CDR2 SMNVEV come from the germline V gene (reference sequence). This CDR3 reads CASSKLGYEQYF. In nucleotides, the CDR3 is TGTGCCAGCAGCAAGCTAGGCTACGAGCAGTACTTC.

V usage is TRBV30 and J usage is TRBJ1-5; a weak D match, TRBD1 (6 bases). The germline CDR1 and CDR2 sequences are GTSNPN and SVGIG (reference sequence). V lost 3 bases, J lost 1 base, and 19 bases lay in between. This CDR3 has 17 residues. CDR3 region: CAWRGGWDIWSNQPQHF. The DNA of the CDR3 is TGTGCCTGGAGGGGTGGGTGGGACATATGGAGCAATCAGCCCCAGCATTTT.

The rearrangement uses TRBV7-2 and TRBJ1-2; D unclear. The CDR3 spans 12 residues. V was shortened by 5 bases and J by 5 bases, with 9 bases between the two germline ends. The V gene's germline CDR1 is SGHTA and CDR2 FQGNSA. CDR3 amino acids: CASSPAGYGYTF. In DNA form, the CDR3 reads TGTGCCAGCAGCCCTGCCGGGTATGGCTACACCTTC.

DNA for the CDR3: TGTGCCAGCAGCCAAGTAACAGAAGCTTTCTTT. Encoded protein: CASSQVTEAFF. The J gene is TRBJ1-1, the V gene TRBV14; D remains ambiguous. Germline CDR1 reads SGHDN; CDR2 reads FVKESK. This CDR3 spans 11 amino acids. The V gene lost 1 base and the J gene lost 8 bases, with 5 bases spanning the gap.

The V and J genes are TRBV7-8 and TRBJ1-4; 8 nucleotides line up with TRBD1. CDR3 length equals 13 residues. The V and J ends lost 8 bases and 7 bases, in that order; junction bases with no gene match: 6. CDR1 is SGHVS, CDR2 FQNEAQ, per germline. The CDR3 loop reads CASSPGQAEKLFF. The DNA of the CDR3 is TGTGCCAGCTCCCCGGGACAGGCTGAAAAACTGTTTTTT.

The CDR3 sequence is CASSSPGHHFEQYF. Written as DNA, the CDR3 is TGTGCCAGCAGCTCCCCAGGGCATCATTTTGAGCAGTACTTC. The genes are TRBV11-2 and TRBJ2-7, with D tentatively TRBD1 (5 bases). The germline V gene encodes CDR1 SGHAT and CDR2 FQNNGV. The CDR3 consists of 14 residues. Trimming cost V 4 bases and J 7 bases, with 17 bases left between them.

V and J are TRBV29-1 and TRBJ1-2; D possibly corresponds to TRBD1 (5 bases). Germline V lookup: CDR1 SQVTM, CDR2 ANQGSEA. Trimming left V 7 bases short and J 3 bases short, with 9 bases between. The length of the CDR3 is 11 residues. DNA of the CDR3: TGCAGCGGGGGACTTGACTATGGCTACACCTTC. It encodes CSGGLDYGYTF. Using reference TRBV29-1 and TRBJ1-2 for the parts outside the CDR3, the full variable domain is SAVISQKPSRDICQRGTSLTIQCQVDSQVTMMFWYRQQPGQSLTLIATANQGSEATYESGFVIDKFPISRPNLTFSTLTVSNMSPEDSSIYLCSGGLDYGYTFGSGTRLTVV.

As DNA, the CDR3 is TGCGCCACCGACCCGGGAAAACTGTTTTTT. It translates to CATDPGKLFF. The chain joins TRBV23-1 to TRBJ1-4; D is unresolved. TRBV23-1 is noted as an ORF with a role that remains uncertain. The CDR3 length is 10 residues. Trimming left V 10 bases short and J 10 bases short, with 10 bases between.

The chain employs TRBV9 and TRBJ1-3; D is undetermined. Germline CDR1 is SGDLS and CDR2 is YYNGEE. This CDR3 has 16 amino acids. V was pared by 0 bases and J by 0 bases, with 10 bases between. The CDR3 loop reads CASSVVATVSGNTIYF. The CDR3 DNA sequence: TGTGCCAGCAGCGTAGTAGCTACGGTCTCTGGAAACACCATATATTTT.

V gene TRBV5-5 combines with J gene TRBJ1-1; TRBD1 might be the D (5 bases). V shed 4 bases and J shed 8 bases, with 12 bases lying between them. The germline CDR1 and CDR2 sequences are SGHKS and YYEKEE (reference sequence). The CDR3 contains 12 residues. The CDR3 loop reads CASSPYSGEAFF. The CDR3 DNA reads TGTGCCAGCAGCCCTTACTCAGGGGAAGCTTTCTTT.